The 4 T cell receptor beta chains in this list originate from one sample, sequenced in a study of beta chain features in type 1 diabetes. cDNA synthesis used the whole RNA isolate, giving expressed TCRB sequences. Data came from immunoSEQ multiplex PCR; TCRdb stores just in-frame clones and leaves some out. The table lists 300,000 to 350,000 clones, roughly 14% of them singletons. Antigen specificity for these receptors is unknown. Points from the study as a whole: Moderate yet significant TCRB CDR3 shortening was seen in Type 1 diabetes patients in all four CD4+ subsets.

Input material: naive CD4+ T cells from blood. Receptors originate from a woman in her late teens or twenties with type 1 diabetes.

This clone was counted between two and nine times. The V gene is TRBV7-2, the J gene TRBJ2-5; 8 positions agree with TRBD2. J lost 5 bases, V lost 5 bases, and 10 bases had no gene match. The CDR3 runs to 15 residues. Per germline, CDR1 SGHTA and CDR2 FQGNSA. The CDR3 nucleotides are TGTGCCAGCAGCCAGGGGAGCGGGAGTATGGAGACCCAGTACTTC. Translating gives CASSQGSGSMETQYF.

The chain recombines TRBV6-1 with TRBJ2-3, with 9 bases fitting TRBD2. This CDR3 spans 16 amino acids. Trimming at V came to 4 bases and at J to 2 bases, leaving 7 bases not matched to a gene. Germline values: CDR1 MNHNS, CDR2 SASEGT. The CDR3 DNA reads as TGTGCCAGCAGTGCGCTTGCGGGAGGGTACACAGATACGCAGTATTTT. This sequence encodes CASSALAGGYTDTQYF.

This clone was found a few times. This rearrangement joins TRBV19 to TRBJ2-1; 7 nucleotides line up with TRBD2. Germline V lookup: CDR1 LNHDA, CDR2 SQIVND (reference sequence). V trimming: 3 bases; J trimming: 4 bases; junction bases outside the gene matches: 9. This CDR3 region has 16 residues. The CDR3 is CASSIGGSPIYNEQFF. The CDR3 DNA reads as TGTGCCAGTAGTATTGGCGGGAGTCCTATATACAATGAGCAGTTCTTC.

This clone occurred a few times. This sequence joins TRBV5-1 and TRBJ2-1; D perhaps matches TRBD1 (5 bases). The CDR3 has 15 residues. Germline lookup yields CDR1 SGHRS and CDR2 YFSETQ. Trimming took 1 base from V and 5 from J, leaving 13 bases between them. CDR3 loop: CASSLFPRTHNEQFF. In DNA form, the CDR3 reads TGCGCCAGCAGCTTGTTTCCTCGGACACACAATGAGCAGTTCTTC.